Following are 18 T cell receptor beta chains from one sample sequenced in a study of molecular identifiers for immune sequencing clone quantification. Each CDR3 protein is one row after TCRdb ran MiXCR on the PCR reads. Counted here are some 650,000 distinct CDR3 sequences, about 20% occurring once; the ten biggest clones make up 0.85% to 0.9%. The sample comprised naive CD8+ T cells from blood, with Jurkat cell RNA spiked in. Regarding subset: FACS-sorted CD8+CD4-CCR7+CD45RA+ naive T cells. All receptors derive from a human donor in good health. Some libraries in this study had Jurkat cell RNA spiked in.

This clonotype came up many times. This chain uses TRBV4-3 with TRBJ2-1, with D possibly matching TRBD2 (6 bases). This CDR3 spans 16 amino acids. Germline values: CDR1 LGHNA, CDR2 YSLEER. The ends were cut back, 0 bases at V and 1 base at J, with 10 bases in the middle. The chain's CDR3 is CASSQDYSGSYNEQFF. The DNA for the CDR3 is TGCGCCAGCAGCCAAGATTATAGCGGATCCTACAATGAGCAGTTCTTC.

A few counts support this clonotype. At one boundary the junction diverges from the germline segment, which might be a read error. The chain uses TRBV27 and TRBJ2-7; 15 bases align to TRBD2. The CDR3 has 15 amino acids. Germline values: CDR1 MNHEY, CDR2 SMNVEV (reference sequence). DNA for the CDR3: TGTGCCAGCAGTCCGAGAGGGACTAGCGGGGGGCCAGGCCACTTC. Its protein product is CASSPRGTSGGPGHF.

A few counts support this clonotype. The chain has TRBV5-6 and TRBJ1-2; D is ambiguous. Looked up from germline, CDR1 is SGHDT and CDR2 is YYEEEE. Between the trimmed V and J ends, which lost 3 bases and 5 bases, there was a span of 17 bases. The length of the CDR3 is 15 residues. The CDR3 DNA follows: TGTGCCAGCAGCTCGGACGGATTTCCCTGGTATGGCTACACCTTC. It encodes CASSSDGFPWYGYTF.

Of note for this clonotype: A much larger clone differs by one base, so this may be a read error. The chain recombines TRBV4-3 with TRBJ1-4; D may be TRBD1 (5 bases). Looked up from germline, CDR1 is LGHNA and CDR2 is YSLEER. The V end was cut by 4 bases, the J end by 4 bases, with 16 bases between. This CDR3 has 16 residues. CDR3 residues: CASSREADTVNEKLFF. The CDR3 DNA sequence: TGCGCCAGCAGCCGAGAAGCGGACACCGTTAATGAAAAACTGTTTTTT.

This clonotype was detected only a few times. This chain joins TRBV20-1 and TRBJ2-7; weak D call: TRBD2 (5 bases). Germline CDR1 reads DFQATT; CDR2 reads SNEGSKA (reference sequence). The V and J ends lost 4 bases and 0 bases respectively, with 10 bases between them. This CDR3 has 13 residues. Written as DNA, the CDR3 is TGCAGTGCTAACAGTGGGAGCTCCTACGAGCAGTACTTC. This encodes CSANSGSSYEQYF.

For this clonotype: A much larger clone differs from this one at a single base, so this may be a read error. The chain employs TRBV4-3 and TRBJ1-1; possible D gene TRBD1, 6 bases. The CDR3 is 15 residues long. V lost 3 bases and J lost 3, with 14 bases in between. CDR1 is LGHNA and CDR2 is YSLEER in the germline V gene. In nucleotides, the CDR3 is TGCGCCAGCAGCCACTTAAGACAGGCCTACACTGAAGCTTTCTTT. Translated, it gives CASSHLRQAYTEAFF.

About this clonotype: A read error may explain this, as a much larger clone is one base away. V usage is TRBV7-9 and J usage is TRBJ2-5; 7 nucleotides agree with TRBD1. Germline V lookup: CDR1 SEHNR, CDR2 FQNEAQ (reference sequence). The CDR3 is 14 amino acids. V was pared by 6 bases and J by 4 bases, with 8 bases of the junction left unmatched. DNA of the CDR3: TGTGCCAGCAGAGGGACAGAGGCGGGAGAGACCCAGTACTTC. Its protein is CASRGTEAGETQYF.

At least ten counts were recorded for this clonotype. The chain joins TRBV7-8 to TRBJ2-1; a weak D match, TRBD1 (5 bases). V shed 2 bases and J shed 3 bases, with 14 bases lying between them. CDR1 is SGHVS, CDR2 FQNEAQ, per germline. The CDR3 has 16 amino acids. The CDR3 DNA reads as TGTGCCAGCAGCTTAAATCAGGGAAAGAGCTACAATGAGCAGTTCTTC. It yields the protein CASSLNQGKSYNEQFF.

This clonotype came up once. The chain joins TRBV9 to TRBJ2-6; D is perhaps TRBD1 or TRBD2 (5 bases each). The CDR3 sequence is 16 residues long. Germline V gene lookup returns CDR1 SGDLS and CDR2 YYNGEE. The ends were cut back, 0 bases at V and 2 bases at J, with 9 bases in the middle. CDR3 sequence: CASSVDGDPGANVLTF. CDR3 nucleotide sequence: TGTGCCAGCAGCGTAGACGGGGACCCTGGGGCCAACGTCCTGACTTTC.

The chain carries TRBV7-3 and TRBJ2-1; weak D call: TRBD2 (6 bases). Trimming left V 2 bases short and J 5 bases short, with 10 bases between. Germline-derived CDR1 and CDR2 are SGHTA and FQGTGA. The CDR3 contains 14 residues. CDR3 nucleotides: TGTGCCAGCAGCTTAGGGGACTTTGACAATGAGCAGTTCTTC. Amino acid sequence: CASSLGDFDNEQFF.

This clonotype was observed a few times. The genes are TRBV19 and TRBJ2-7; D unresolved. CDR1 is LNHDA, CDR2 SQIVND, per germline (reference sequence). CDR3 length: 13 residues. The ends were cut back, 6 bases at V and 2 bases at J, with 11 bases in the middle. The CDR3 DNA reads TGTGCCAGTAGCGCGGCCCACGCCTACGAGCAGTACTTC. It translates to CASSAAHAYEQYF.

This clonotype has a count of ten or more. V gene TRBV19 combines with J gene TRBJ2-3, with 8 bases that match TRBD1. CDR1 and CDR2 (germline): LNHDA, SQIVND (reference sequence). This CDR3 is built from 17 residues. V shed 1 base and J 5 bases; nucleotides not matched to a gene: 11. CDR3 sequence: CASSIGPDRAYRDTQYF. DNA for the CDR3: TGTGCCAGTAGTATAGGTCCGGACAGGGCTTATAGAGATACGCAGTATTTT. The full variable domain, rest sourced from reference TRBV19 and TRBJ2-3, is DGGITQSPKYLFRKEGQNVTLSCEQNLNHDAMYWYRQDPGQGLRLIYYSQIVNDFQKGDIAEGYSVSREKKESFPLTVTSAQKNPTAFYLCASSIGPDRAYRDTQYFGPGTRLTVL.

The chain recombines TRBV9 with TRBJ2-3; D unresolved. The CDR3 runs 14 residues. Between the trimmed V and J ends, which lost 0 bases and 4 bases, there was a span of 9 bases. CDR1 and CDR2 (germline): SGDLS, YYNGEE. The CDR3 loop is CASSVDKGADTQYF. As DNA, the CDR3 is TGTGCCAGCAGCGTAGACAAGGGCGCAGATACGCAGTATTTT.

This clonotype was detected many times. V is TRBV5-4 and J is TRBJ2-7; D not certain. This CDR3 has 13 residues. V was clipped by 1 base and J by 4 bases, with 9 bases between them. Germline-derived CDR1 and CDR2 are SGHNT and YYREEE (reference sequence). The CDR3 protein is CASSLYNEYEQYF. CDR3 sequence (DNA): TGTGCCAGCAGCTTGTACAACGAATACGAGCAGTACTTC.

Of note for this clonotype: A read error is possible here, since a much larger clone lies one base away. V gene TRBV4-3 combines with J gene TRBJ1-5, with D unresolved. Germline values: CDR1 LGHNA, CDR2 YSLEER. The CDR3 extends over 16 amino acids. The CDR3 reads CASGQDYQTSNQPQHF. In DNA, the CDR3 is TGCGCCAGCGGCCAAGATTATCAAACTAGCAATCAGCCCCAGCATTTT.

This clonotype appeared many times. CDR3 nucleotides: TGTGCCAGCAGCTTGGAGGGCAGGATCCCCTACGAGCAGTACTTC. It yields the protein CASSLEGRIPYEQYF. The chain recombines TRBV5-4 with TRBJ2-7, with D unclear. This CDR3 comprises 15 residues. Germline CDR1 reads SGHNT; CDR2 reads YYREEE (reference sequence). Trimming shortened V by 0 bases and J by 2 bases, and 12 bases separated the two germline ends.

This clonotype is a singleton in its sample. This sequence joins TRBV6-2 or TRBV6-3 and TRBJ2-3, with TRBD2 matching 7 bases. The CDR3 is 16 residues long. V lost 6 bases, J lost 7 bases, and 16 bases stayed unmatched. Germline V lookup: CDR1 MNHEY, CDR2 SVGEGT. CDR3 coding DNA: TGTGCCAGCAGCCCCAGACTAGCTGGTTTACAATATACGCAGTATTTT. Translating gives CASSPRLAGLQYTQYF.

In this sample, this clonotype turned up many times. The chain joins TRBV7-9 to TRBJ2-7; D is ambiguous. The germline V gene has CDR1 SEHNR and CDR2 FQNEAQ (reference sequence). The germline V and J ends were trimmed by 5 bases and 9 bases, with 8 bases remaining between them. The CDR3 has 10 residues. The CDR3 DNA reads TGTGCCAGCAGCCCCCTAGGGCAGTACTTC. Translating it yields CASSPLGQYF.